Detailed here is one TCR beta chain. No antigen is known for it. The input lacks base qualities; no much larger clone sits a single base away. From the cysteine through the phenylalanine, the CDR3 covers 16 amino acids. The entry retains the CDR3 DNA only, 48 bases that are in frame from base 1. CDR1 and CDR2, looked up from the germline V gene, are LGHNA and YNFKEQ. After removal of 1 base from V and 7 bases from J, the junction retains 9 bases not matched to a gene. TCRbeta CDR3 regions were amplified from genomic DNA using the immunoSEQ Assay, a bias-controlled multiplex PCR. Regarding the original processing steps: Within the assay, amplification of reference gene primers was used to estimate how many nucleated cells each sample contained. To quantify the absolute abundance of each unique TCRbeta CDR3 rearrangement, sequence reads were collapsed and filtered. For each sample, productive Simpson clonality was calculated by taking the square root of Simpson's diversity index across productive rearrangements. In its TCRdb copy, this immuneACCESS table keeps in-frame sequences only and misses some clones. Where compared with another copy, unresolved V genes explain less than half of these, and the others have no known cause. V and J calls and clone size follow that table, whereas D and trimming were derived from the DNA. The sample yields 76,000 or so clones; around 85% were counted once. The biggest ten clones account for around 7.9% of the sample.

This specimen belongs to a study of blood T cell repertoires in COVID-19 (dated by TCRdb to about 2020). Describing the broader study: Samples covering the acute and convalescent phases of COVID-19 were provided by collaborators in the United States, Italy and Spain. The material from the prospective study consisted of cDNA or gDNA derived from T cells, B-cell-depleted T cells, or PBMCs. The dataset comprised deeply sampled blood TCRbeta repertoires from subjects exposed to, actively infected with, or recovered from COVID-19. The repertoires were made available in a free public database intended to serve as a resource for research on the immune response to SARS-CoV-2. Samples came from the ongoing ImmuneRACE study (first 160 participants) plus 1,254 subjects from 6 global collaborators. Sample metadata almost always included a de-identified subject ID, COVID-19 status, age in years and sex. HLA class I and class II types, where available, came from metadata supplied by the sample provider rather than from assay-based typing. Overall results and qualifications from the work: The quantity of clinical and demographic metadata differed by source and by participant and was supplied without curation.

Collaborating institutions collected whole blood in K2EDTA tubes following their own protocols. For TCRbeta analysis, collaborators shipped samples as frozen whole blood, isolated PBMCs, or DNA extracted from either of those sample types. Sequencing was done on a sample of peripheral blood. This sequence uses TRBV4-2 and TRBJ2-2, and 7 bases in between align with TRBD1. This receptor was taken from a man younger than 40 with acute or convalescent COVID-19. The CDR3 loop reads CASSQVGRSGGGELFF. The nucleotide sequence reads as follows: TGTGCCAGCAGCCAAGTAGGGCGATCAGGGGGCGGGGAGCTGTTTTTT.